This is a list of T cell receptor beta chains from one sample in a study of T cell repertoires in cytomegalovirus infection. TCRdb re-called the reads with MiXCR, one entry per CDR3 protein. The data contain hundreds of thousands of distinct CDR3 sequences, approximately 24% of them singletons. Sequencing was performed on CD8+ T cells from PBMCs. The receptors shown here come from a human donor in good health (CMV status not recorded). Some clones in this sample may be carry-over from other donors' samples. The CDR3 runs from the conserved cysteine through the conserved F or W. D genes are given only for firm matches. Clone sizes are given selectively: once, few, many, or a class where the clone is expanded.

>.|.|TRBJ2-7|TRBV20-1
TGCAGTGCTAAGGGGACAACGAACCTCAGGGACGAGCAGTACTTC
CSAKGTTNLRDEQYF
>.|.|TRBJ1-2|TRBV2
TGTGCCAGCAGTGAATGGTCAGGAGATCACTATGGCTACACCTTC
CASSEWSGDHYGYTF
>TRBD1|few|TRBJ2-1|TRBV28
TGTGCCAGTGGGGACAGGAGCTCCTACAATGAGCAGTTCTTC
CASGDRSSYNEQFF
>TRBD2|many|TRBJ2-7|TRBV7-2
TGTGCCAGCAGCTCCCAAGGACTAGCGGGGGGGAATTACTACGAGCAGTACTTC
CASSSQGLAGGNYYEQYF
>.|.|TRBJ1-2|TRBV20-1
TGCAGTGCTCACCACCCCTCTAACTATGGCTACACCTTC
CSAHHPSNYGYTF
>.|few|TRBJ1-1|TRBV27
TGTGCCAGCAGCCAAGGTATGTCGAGCACTGAAGCTTTCTTT
CASSQGMSSTEAFF
>.|.|TRBJ2-1|TRBV19
TGTGCCAGTAGTATGCGGGGCGGGCCGCCAAACAATGAGCAGTTCTTC
CASSMRGGPPNNEQFF
>.|many|TRBJ2-1|TRBV20-1
TGCAGTGCTATTAAGACAGGCGAAGGGTCCTACAATGAGCAGTTCTTC
CSAIKTGEGSYNEQFF
>TRBD1|many|TRBJ1-2|TRBV7-9
TGTGCCAGCAGCTTAGCGGACAGGATGCCCTATGGCTACACCTTC
CASSLADRMPYGYTF
>.|few|TRBJ1-5|TRBV6-6
TGTGCCAGCAGACAGGGAATCAATCAGCCCCAGCATTTT
CASRQGINQPQHF
>.|.|TRBJ2-3|TRBV2
TGTGCCAGCAGTGACGGCGCGGGGGCCATAAAAAGCACAGATACGCAGTATTTT
CASSDGAGAIKSTDTQYF
>.|many|TRBJ1-4|TRBV7-9
TGTGCCAGCAGCTTGCCCAGAGGGGCTAATGAAAAACTGTTTTTT
CASSLPRGANEKLFF
>TRBD2|.|TRBJ2-1|TRBV5-1
TGCGCCAGCAACAAGGCGGGGGGTAATGAGCAGTTCTTC
CASNKAGGNEQFF
>.|.|TRBJ2-5|TRBV28
TGTGCCAGCAACCCAACGGGCAGGAGGGCGACCCAGTACTTC
CASNPTGRRATQYF
>TRBD1|many|TRBJ2-2|TRBV2
TGTGCCATCGACAGGGACACCGGGGAGCTGTTTTTT
CAIDRDTGELFF
>TRBD2|many|TRBJ2-7|TRBV19
TGTGCCAGTAGCGCCGGGACTAGCGGGTTTCAGCAGTACTTC
CASSAGTSGFQQYF
>TRBD1|few|TRBJ2-1|TRBV29-1
TGCAGCGCCCGGGACAGGGGGAATGAGCAGTTCTTC
CSARDRGNEQFF
>TRBD2|few|TRBJ2-1|TRBV29-1
TGCAGCGTTGAATCTTTCGTTGGACTAGCGGATTACAATGAGCAGTTCTTC
CSVESFVGLADYNEQFF
>.|many|TRBJ2-3|TRBV6-5
TGTGCCAGCAGGCATGACAGACCCAGCACAGATACGCAGTATTTT
CASRHDRPSTDTQYF
>TRBD2|many|TRBJ2-5|TRBV7-9
TGTGCCAGCACCCATCGGGAGGGGGGACAAGAGACCCAGTACTTC
CASTHREGGQETQYF
>TRBD1|.|TRBJ1-6|TRBV12-3/TRBV12-4
TGTGCCAGCAGTTTAGATCCAGGGGGCAGCCCACCCCTCCACTTT
CASSLDPGGSPPLHF
>.|many|TRBJ1-1|TRBV6-6
TGTGCCAGTCGGCGGACTGAAGCTTTCTTT
CASRRTEAFF
>.|.|TRBJ1-1|TRBV6-2/TRBV6-3
TGTGCCAGCAGTTACGTCGAGGGCACTGAAGCTTTCTTT
CASSYVEGTEAFF